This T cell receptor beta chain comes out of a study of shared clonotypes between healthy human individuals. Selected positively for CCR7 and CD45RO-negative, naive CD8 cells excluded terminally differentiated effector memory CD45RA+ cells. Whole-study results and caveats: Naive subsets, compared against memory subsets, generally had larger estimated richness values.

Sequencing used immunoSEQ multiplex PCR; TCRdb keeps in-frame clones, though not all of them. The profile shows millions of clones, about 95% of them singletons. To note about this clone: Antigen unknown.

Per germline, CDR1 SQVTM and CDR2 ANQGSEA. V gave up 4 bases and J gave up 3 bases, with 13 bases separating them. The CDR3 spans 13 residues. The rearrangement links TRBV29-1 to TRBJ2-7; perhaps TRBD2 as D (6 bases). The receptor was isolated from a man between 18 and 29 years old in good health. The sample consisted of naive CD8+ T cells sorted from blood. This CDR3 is CSVVRLASYEQYF. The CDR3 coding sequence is TGCAGCGTTGTCAGGCTAGCGAGCTACGAGCAGTACTTC.